One T cell receptor beta chain is described in this entry. Repertoires were generated with immunoSEQ multiplex PCR, while TCRdb's copy carries only in-frame clones and drops some. The table includes about 12,000 clones, roughly 72% detected once. This specimen comes from a study of blood T cell repertoires in COVID-19. The CDR3 length is 16 residues. Germline values: CDR1 LNHDA, CDR2 SQIVND (reference sequence). V lost 11 bases and J lost 2; bases outside the gene matches: 14. Input material: peripheral blood. The chain joins TRBV19 to TRBJ2-1, with 8 bases fitting TRBD2. This TCR derives from a man aged 60-69 years with COVID-19, enrolled during active disease. The CDR3 DNA reads as TGTGCCTCCCGCGGTAGAGCGGGAGACACCTACAATGAGCAGTTCTTC. Its protein product is CASRGRAGDTYNEQFF. Supplemented by reference TRBV19 and TRBJ2-1, the full variable domain reads DGGITQSPKYLFRKEGQNVTLSCEQNLNHDAMYWYRQDPGQGLRLIYYSQIVNDFQKGDIAEGYSVSREKKESFPLTVTSAQKNPTAFYLCASRGRAGDTYNEQFFGPGTRLTVL.